The present entry profiles one T cell receptor (beta chain) with its context. This record comes from a study of sequential checkpoint blockade in melanoma. The wider study: TCRβ was sequenced from DNA of 75 to 95 pretreatment tumors.

Described treatment: randomized to nivolumab then ipilimumab (arm A) or the reverse (arm B). No patient had prior DNA-damaging chemotherapy. From germline, CDR1 is MDHEN and CDR2 SYDVKM. The CDR3 is 12 residues long. The V end was cut by 6 bases, the J end by 3 bases, with 8 bases between. The method was immunoSEQ multiplex PCR; TCRdb's version includes in-frame clones alone and lacks a portion of them. Of around 19,000 clones in the sample, roughly 73% were seen once. The source is a human donor with melanoma. Sample: tumor tissue (inferred from file names), taken from a patient given nivolumab and ipilimumab in sequence. V is TRBV28 and J is TRBJ1-1; D unclear. The CDR3 DNA follows: TGTGCCAGCAGGTTCGAGTACACTGAAGCTTTCTTT. This translates into CASRFEYTEAFF.